This T cell receptor (beta chain) comes out of a study of T cells in Graves' hyperthyroidism and ophthalmopathy. Notes on the study in general: Ophthalmopathy onset followed model prediction by a median approximately 5.9 months. A 13 V-J model separated ophthalmopathy from stable hyperthyroidism.

Uncontrolled infection, other autoimmune disease, pregnancy or lactation led to exclusion. In making diagnoses, clinical symptoms, serum thyroxine and TRAb, thyroid ultrasound and orbital computed tomography were all used. With respect to this clonotype: Its target is not known.

RNA transcripts gave rise to amplified TCR beta CDR3 regions. First-round RT-PCR of the TCR CDR3 relied on the HTBI primer set. TCRdb re-derived calls from the multiplex PCR reads in MiXCR, one entry per CDR3 protein. The data contain approximately 600,000 distinct CDR3 sequences, less than 25% of them singletons. The sample comprised blood. This sequence originates from a man under 40 with Graves' ophthalmopathy.

CDR3 sequence: CSAEGTSGRRGEQFF. CDR3 DNA sequence: TGCAGCGCCGAAGGGACTAGCGGGAGGAGGGGTGAGCAGTTCTTC. The chain links TRBV29-1 to TRBJ2-1; 15 nucleotides align to TRBD2. This CDR3 is 15 amino acids long. Trimming took 7 bases from V and 9 from J; bases not matched to a gene: 10. Germline V gene data show CDR1 as SQVTM and CDR2 as ANQGSEA.